This TCR beta chain comes out of a study of blood T cell repertoires in COVID-19. In the study overall: Acute-phase and convalescent COVID-19 samples originated in the United States, Italy and Spain.

V was shortened by 9 bases and J by 5 bases, with 15 bases between the two germline ends. The CDR3 runs 13 residues. The germline V gene encodes CDR1 KGHDR and CDR2 SFDVKD. In the original workflow: Reference gene primer amplification gave estimated nucleated cell counts. TCRdb's copy holds only in-frame clones and misses some; the assay was immunoSEQ multiplex PCR. V and J calls and clone size follow that table, whereas D and trimming were derived from the DNA. The data contain approximately 210,000 clones, 84% of them singletons. The TCR originated in a woman of 80 years or more with COVID-19, enrolled during active disease. V gene TRBV24-1 combines with J gene TRBJ2-5; tentative D call: TRBD1 (5 bases). Sequenced material: peripheral blood. Written as DNA, the CDR3 is TGTGCCACCTCCCCGGACACGGTGGAGACCCAGTACTTC. It encodes CATSPDTVETQYF.